This note documents a single TCR beta chain sequence. The sample comes from a study of T cell changes during pregnancy in multiple sclerosis. Libraries were prepared by immunoSEQ multiplex PCR; TCRdb keeps only in-frame clonotypes and omits some of them. Among tens of thousands of clones listed, around 90% were seen once. This CDR3 has 14 amino acids. The germline gives CDR1 LGHNA, CDR2 YNFKEQ. V lost 1 base to trimming and J lost 7 bases, with 13 bases between them. The material sequenced was peripheral blood, taken in the first trimester of pregnancy. This TCR was sampled from a female donor in good health, enrolled as a control in a pregnancy study. This chain uses TRBV4-2 with TRBJ1-1, with D maybe TRBD1 (5 bases). The CDR3 nucleotides read TGTGCCAGCAGCCAAGTTGCGGGGGAGGGTGAAGCTTTCTTT. The encoded protein is CASSQVAGEGEAFF.